The next 24 T cell receptor beta chains were all read from a single sample in a study of blood T cell repertoires in COVID-19. Only in-frame clones appear in the TCRdb table, and some are missing; sequencing was by immunoSEQ multiplex PCR. This sample yields fewer than 200,000 clones, of which 82% are seen a single time; around 7.8% belongs to the top ten. Sequencing was done on a sample of peripheral blood. These TCRs come from a woman in her sixties or seventies with COVID-19, enrolled during active disease.

This rearrangement joins TRBV15 to TRBJ2-5; TRBD1 is a possible D gene (6 bases). This CDR3 has 18 amino acids. Germline V lookup: CDR1 LNHNV, CDR2 YYDKDF (reference sequence). Between the trimmed V and J ends, which lost 0 bases and 4 bases, there was a span of 21 bases. Here the CDR3 reads CATSRDQGSRGYLETQYF. In DNA form, the CDR3 reads TGTGCCACCAGCAGAGATCAGGGAAGCAGGGGCTATCTAGAGACCCAGTACTTC.

The genes are TRBV18 and TRBJ1-4; 7 bases are a match to TRBD1. Per the germline V gene, CDR1 is KGHSH and CDR2 is LQKENI. The CDR3 runs 14 residues. Trimming cost V 4 bases and J 6 bases; bases outside gene matches: 5. The CDR3 coding sequence is TGTGCCAGCTCACACACAGGGGTCGATGAAAAACTGTTTTTT. Residues: CASSHTGVDEKLFF.

Only one count was recorded for this clone. The V call is TRBV5-1, the J call TRBJ2-7, with TRBD2 matching 7 bases. In germline, CDR1 is SGHRS, CDR2 YFSETQ. This CDR3 spans 15 amino acids. Trimming removed 0 bases from V and 2 bases from J; junction bases left unmatched: 5. The DNA of the CDR3 is TGCGCCAGCAGCTTGGTGGCGGGAGAAACCTACGAGCAGTACTTC. It yields the protein CASSLVAGETYEQYF.

The J gene is TRBJ1-4, the V gene TRBV10-3; 7 nucleotides align to TRBD1. The CDR3 contains 14 residues. Germline CDR1 and CDR2: ENHRY and SYGVKD. V lost 6 bases to trimming and J lost 3 bases; unmatched junction nucleotides: 4. Here the CDR3 DNA reads TGTGCCATCAGCTACGACAGGGCTAATGAAAAACTGTTTTTT. Its translation is CAISYDRANEKLFF.

The CDR3 sequence is CATGTGSGTEAFF. As DNA, the CDR3 is TGTGCCACCGGGACAGGGTCGGGAACTGAAGCTTTCTTT. The V and J genes are TRBV10-3 and TRBJ1-1; the match to TRBD1 covers 9 bases. This CDR3 region has 13 residues. Germline CDR1 and CDR2: ENHRY and SYGVKD. The V and J ends lost 10 bases and 5 bases, in that order; junction bases with no gene match: 8.

V is TRBV28 and J is TRBJ2-3; D may be TRBD2 (6 bases). The CDR3 extends over 14 amino acids. V gave up 8 bases and J gave up 3 bases, with 15 bases separating them. Germline CDR1 and CDR2: MDHEN and SYDVKM. As DNA, the CDR3 is TGTGCCAGCCGAGGGTCAGGGACTACAGATACGCAGTATTTT. Protein: CASRGSGTTDTQYF.

The chain carries TRBV27 and TRBJ1-6; weak D call: TRBD1 (6 bases). This CDR3 has 15 amino acids. Trimming cost V 1 base and J 6 bases, with 10 bases left between them. The V gene's germline CDR1 is MNHEY and CDR2 SMNVEV (reference sequence). The DNA for the CDR3 is TGTGCCAGCAGTTTATGGGGGCTATCTAATTCACCCCTCCACTTT. Protein: CASSLWGLSNSPLHF.

This sequence joins TRBV10-3 and TRBJ1-6; 8 nucleotides agree with TRBD1. The CDR3 is made up of 15 amino acids. Per germline, CDR1 ENHRY and CDR2 SYGVKD. With V trimmed by 6 bases and J by 5 bases, 6 bases remained unmatched. CDR3 bases: TGTGCCATCAGAGGCGGGACAGGAAATAATTCACCCCTCCACTTT. It encodes CAIRGGTGNNSPLHF.

The V and J genes are TRBV2 and TRBJ2-7; the match to TRBD1 covers 9 bases. The V gene end was trimmed by 6 bases and the J gene end by 3 bases; junction bases not matched to a gene: 24. Germline lookup yields CDR1 SNHLY and CDR2 FYNNEI. The CDR3 totals 20 residues. The DNA of the CDR3 is TGTGCCAGCAGGCGGTCCCGGGACAGGGCCTGGGTGGTAGCGGACTACGAGCAGTACTTC. This sequence encodes CASRRSRDRAWVVADYEQYF.

The chain is built from TRBV27 and TRBJ1-6; TRBD1 matches at 7 bases. Per the germline V gene, CDR1 is MNHEY and CDR2 is SMNVEV (reference sequence). V shed 5 bases, J shed 0 bases, and the junction held 7 bases outside the gene matches. CDR3 length: 17 residues. The chain's CDR3 is CASSDRTGSSYNSPLHF. The CDR3 DNA reads as TGTGCCAGCAGTGACAGGACAGGCAGCTCCTATAATTCACCCCTCCACTTT.

This chain joins TRBV19 and TRBJ2-3; D remains unclear. V was cut by 0 bases and J by 9 bases, with 7 bases left in between. This CDR3 comprises 12 residues. The germline V gene has CDR1 LNHDA and CDR2 SQIVND (reference sequence). DNA for the CDR3: TGTGCCAGTAGTATAGAGGCAGCGACGCAGTATTTT. Translating gives CASSIEAATQYF.

This clone was seen a handful of times. The V call is TRBV5-4, the J call TRBJ2-3; a weak D match, TRBD2 (6 bases). The germline V gene encodes CDR1 SGHNT and CDR2 YYREEE (reference sequence). The CDR3 totals 16 residues. Trimming took 3 bases from V and 7 from J, leaving 21 bases between them. The CDR3 sequence: CASSSISAGGMYTQYF. As DNA, the CDR3 is TGTGCCAGCAGCTCAATATCGGCCGGGGGAATGTATACGCAGTATTTT.

In its sample, this clone was seen once. The chain links TRBV7-9 to TRBJ2-3; 7 nucleotides line up with TRBD1. This CDR3 spans 14 amino acids. V gave up 5 bases and J gave up 4 bases; unmatched junction bases: 6. CDR1 is SEHNR and CDR2 is FQNEAQ in the germline V gene (reference sequence). CDR3 DNA sequence: TGTGCCAGCAGCAAAAATACAGGGGCAGATACGCAGTATTTT. Translating gives CASSKNTGADTQYF.

The chain carries TRBV4-2 and TRBJ1-1; D might be TRBD1 (5 bases). With 2 bases removed from V and 3 bases from J, the gap between germline ends came to 7 bases. The CDR3 sequence is 13 residues long. The V gene's germline CDR1 is LGHNA and CDR2 YNFKEQ. The CDR3 DNA reads TGTGCCAGCAGCCAAAGCAGGGACACTGAAGCTTTCTTT. Translating it yields CASSQSRDTEAFF.

This clone was seen only once. The J gene is TRBJ1-4, the V gene TRBV2; D unclear. V lost 6 bases and J 7 bases, leaving 9 bases between the germline ends. The CDR3 runs to 12 residues. CDR1 and CDR2 (germline): SNHLY, FYNNEI. CDR3 protein: CASSAYSEKLFF. In nucleotides, the CDR3 is TGTGCCAGCAGCGCCTATAGTGAAAAACTGTTTTTT.

This clone came up a few times. The chain carries TRBV10-3 and TRBJ1-1; TRBD1 matches at 11 bases. J lost 6 bases, V lost 6 bases, and 6 bases had no gene match. CDR1 ENHRY and CDR2 SYGVKD come from the germline V gene. The CDR3 runs to 14 residues. The CDR3 nucleotides are TGTGCCATCAGCGGACAGGGGGCGGGCGCTGAAGCTTTCTTT. Translation: CAISGQGAGAEAFF.

This sequence joins TRBV4-2 and TRBJ1-2; D gene uncertain. V was trimmed by 0 bases and J by 3 bases, leaving 8 bases between them. This CDR3 is 14 amino acids long. The germline gives CDR1 LGHNA, CDR2 YNFKEQ. CDR3 coding DNA: TGTGCCAGCAGCCAAGATGGGCCTGACTATGGCTACACCTTC. Protein product: CASSQDGPDYGYTF.

The genes are TRBV7-2 and TRBJ2-2; maybe TRBD2 (5 bases). The CDR3 consists of 17 residues. Looked up from germline, CDR1 is SGHTA and CDR2 is FQGNSA. Trimming took 1 base from V and 1 from J, leaving 13 bases between them. This chain's CDR3 is CASSLDPRAGNTGELFF. CDR3 DNA: TGTGCCAGCAGCTTAGATCCGAGGGCAGGGAACACCGGGGAGCTGTTTTTT.

With respect to this clone: At one end the junction does not follow the germline gene, possibly because of a read error. The chain recombines TRBV7-3 with TRBJ2-5, with 7 positions matching TRBD2. The CDR3 runs to 15 residues. Germline loops: CDR1 SGHTA, CDR2 FQGTGA. CDR3 bases: TGTGCCAGCAGCAAAACGCCGGGACTAAAAGAGGCCCAGTACTTC. It translates to CASSKTPGLKEAQYF. The complete variable domain, with remaining parts taken from reference TRBV7-3 and TRBJ2-5, reads GAGVSQTPSNKVTEKGKYVELRCDPISGHTALYWYRQSLGQGPEFLIYFQGTGAADDSGLPNDRFFAVRPEGSVSTLKIQRTERGDSAVYLCASSKTPGLKEAQYFGPGTRLLVL.

The V call is TRBV3-1 (or the pseudogene TRBV3-2), the J call TRBJ2-3, with D hard to call. Trimming stripped 4 bases from V and 3 bases from J, with 5 bases between. This CDR3 is 12 amino acids long. Germline V gives CDR1 LGHDT, CDR2 YNNKEL (reference sequence). CDR3 DNA: TGTGCCAGCAGCCGGCTTACAGATACGCAGTATTTT. Translation: CASSRLTDTQYF.

V gene TRBV5-1 combines with J gene TRBJ1-5, with D possibly matching TRBD1 (5 bases). Germline V gene sequence: CDR1 SGHRS, CDR2 YFSETQ. V was cut by 6 bases and J by 15 bases, with 19 bases left in between. This CDR3 spans 12 amino acids. The CDR3 coding sequence is TGCGCCAGCAAAGGCGACGGGGGTCCATCGCATTTT. Protein product: CASKGDGGPSHF.

A few counts support this clone. CDR3 DNA sequence: TGTGCCAGCAGTTTTTCCATGGACAGATCCAATTCACCCCTCCACTTT. This translates into CASSFSMDRSNSPLHF. The rearrangement uses TRBV27 and TRBJ1-6; D perhaps matches TRBD1 (6 bases). The CDR3 length is 16 residues. The V and J ends lost 3 bases and 7 bases respectively, with 16 bases between them. Germline-derived CDR1 and CDR2 are MNHEY and SMNVEV (reference sequence).

The chain couples TRBV2 to TRBJ2-3, with 7 bases lining up with TRBD1. V trimming: 6 bases; J trimming: 2 bases; junction bases outside the gene matches: 11. Germline assignment: CDR1 SNHLY and CDR2 FYNNEI. There are 16 residues in the CDR3. The DNA of the CDR3 is TGTGCCAGCAGACCCCACCGGGACAGCCTCACAGATACGCAGTATTTT. This sequence encodes CASRPHRDSLTDTQYF. Together with reference TRBV2 and TRBJ2-3, the CDR3 gives the full variable domain: EPEVTQTPSHQVTQMGQEVILRCVPISNHLYFYWYRQILGQKVEFLVSFYNNEISEKSEIFDDQFSVERPDGSNFTLKIRSTKLEDSAMYFCASRPHRDSLTDTQYFGPGTRLTVL.

V gene TRBV5-4 combines with J gene TRBJ2-3; 8 bases fit TRBD2. Germline V CDR1 and CDR2: SGHNT, YYREEE (reference sequence). This CDR3 is 16 amino acids long. V dropped 4 bases and J dropped 0; count of bases not matched to a gene: 7. CDR3 coding DNA: TGTGCCAGCAGCCTACAACTAGCGGTGAGCACAGATACGCAGTATTTT. It translates to CASSLQLAVSTDTQYF.